Presented here are 19 T cell receptor beta chains from one specimen sequenced in a study of cytomegalovirus exposure and HLA in healthy donors. The PCR contained 60 Vbeta and 13 Jbeta primers. Sequencing was performed with immunoSEQ multiplex PCR; in TCRdb, only in-frame clones are kept and a portion is missing. Of roughly 100,000 clones listed, about three fifths are singletons. Sequencing used PBMCs. The source is a human donor in good health.

This clone was seen only a few times. V is TRBV6-6 and J is TRBJ1-2; TRBD1 matches 7 bases. CDR3 length equals 12 residues. Germline lookup yields CDR1 MNHNY and CDR2 SVGAGI (reference sequence). The V and J ends lost 6 bases and 8 bases, in that order; junction bases with no gene match: 6. As DNA, the CDR3 is TGTGCCAGCAGCCCGACAGGGAACGGCTACACCTTC. It encodes CASSPTGNGYTF.

The rearrangement links TRBV28 to TRBJ1-1; D perhaps matches TRBD1 (5 bases). This CDR3 is built from 15 residues. The germline CDR1 and CDR2 sequences are MDHEN and SYDVKM. Trimming removed 2 bases from V and 1 base from J, with 11 bases in between. CDR3 amino acids: CASSLRGLKNTEAFF. The CDR3 coding sequence is TGTGCCAGCAGTTTAAGGGGACTGAAGAACACTGAAGCTTTCTTT.

This clone was recorded once. The chain has TRBV6-5 and TRBJ2-1; 11 positions match TRBD2. Trimming at V came to 4 bases and at J to 5 bases, leaving 4 bases not matched to a gene. There are 15 residues in the CDR3. Germline V gene sequence: CDR1 MNHEY, CDR2 SVGAGI. CDR3 in DNA: TGTGCCAGCAGTTCGACTAGCGGGACCAACAATGAGCAGTTCTTC. Amino acid sequence: CASSSTSGTNNEQFF.

The CDR3 spells CASSLPPGSTDTQYF. The CDR3 DNA reads as TGTGCCAGCAGTTTGCCACCGGGGAGCACAGATACGCAGTATTTT. This chain uses TRBV6-1 with TRBJ2-3, with D possibly being TRBD2 (5 bases). This CDR3 is 15 amino acids long. The germline V and J ends were trimmed by 5 bases and 0 bases, with 12 bases remaining between them. Germline V lookup: CDR1 MNHNS, CDR2 SASEGT.

The rearrangement joins TRBV4-2 to TRBJ2-3, with TRBD2 identical over 7 bases. V was clipped by 3 bases and J by 6 bases; unmatched bases: 12. Per the germline V gene, CDR1 is LGHNA and CDR2 is YNFKEQ. This CDR3 has 16 amino acids. CDR3 sequence: CASSQNLLGRVDTQYF. The CDR3 DNA sequence: TGTGCCAGCAGCCAGAACCTGCTGGGGAGGGTGGATACGCAGTATTTT.

The genes are TRBV9 and TRBJ2-3; 8 bases agree with TRBD2. The germline V gene has CDR1 SGDLS and CDR2 YYNGEE. V lost 3 bases and J lost 1; bases outside the gene matches: 7. The length of the CDR3 is 16 residues. The CDR3 sequence: CASSARGGRGTDTQYF. In DNA form, the CDR3 reads TGTGCCAGCAGCGCCCGGGGGGGGAGAGGCACAGATACGCAGTATTTT.

The sample holds one count of this clone. The genes are TRBV5-1 and TRBJ2-7; 9 nucleotides agree with TRBD2. Germline V lookup: CDR1 SGHRS, CDR2 YFSETQ. V trimming: 3 bases; J trimming: 0 bases; junction bases outside the gene matches: 7. The CDR3 sequence is 16 residues long. This CDR3 reads CASSSGLAPSSYEQYF. DNA for the CDR3: TGCGCCAGCAGCTCGGGACTAGCCCCGAGCTCCTACGAGCAGTACTTC.

This sequence joins TRBV7-2 and TRBJ2-1; 7 bases map to TRBD2. Trimming cost V 1 base and J 6 bases; bases outside gene matches: 3. CDR3 length: 14 amino acids. Germline assignment: CDR1 SGHTA and CDR2 FQGNSA. The CDR3, as DNA: TGTGCCAGCAGCTTAGAGGGACTAACCAATGAGCAGTTCTTC. Translation: CASSLEGLTNEQFF.

The chain employs TRBV6-1 and TRBJ1-2; no reliable D call. CDR3 length: 14 residues. CDR1 MNHNS and CDR2 SASEGT come from the germline V gene. V was shortened by 7 bases and J by 4 bases, with 16 bases between the two germline ends. CDR3 in amino acids: CASMNKMGSYGYTF. The CDR3 DNA sequence: TGTGCCAGCATGAACAAGATGGGCTCCTATGGCTACACCTTC.

The CDR3 region is CASSGDSSYEQYF. CDR3 bases: TGTGCCAGCAGTGGGGACAGCTCCTACGAGCAGTACTTC. The genes are TRBV2 and TRBJ2-7, with 7 bases fitting TRBD1. Per germline, CDR1 SNHLY and CDR2 FYNNEI. This CDR3 spans 13 amino acids. The trim removed 4 bases at V and 0 bases at J, leaving 0 bases unmatched. Together with reference TRBV2 and TRBJ2-7, the CDR3 gives the full variable domain: EPEVTQTPSHQVTQMGQEVILRCVPISNHLYFYWYRQILGQKVEFLVSFYNNEISEKSEIFDDQFSVERPDGSNFTLKIRSTKLEDSAMYFCASSGDSSYEQYFGPGTRLTVT.

There are a few counts of this clone. The V and J genes are TRBV15 and TRBJ2-1; tentatively, D is TRBD1 (5 bases). This CDR3 has 16 amino acids. From germline, CDR1 is LNHNV and CDR2 YYDKDF (reference sequence). Trimming shortened V by 3 bases and J by 0 bases, and 12 bases separated the two germline ends. The CDR3 loop is CATSREGAGSYNEQFF. The CDR3 region has the DNA TGTGCCACCAGCAGGGAAGGGGCCGGCTCCTACAATGAGCAGTTCTTC.

This chain links TRBV11-2 with TRBJ2-2, with TRBD2 matching over 12 bases. Germline V gene data show CDR1 as SGHAT and CDR2 as FQNNGV. Trimming cost V 2 bases and J 0 bases; bases outside gene matches: 1. The CDR3 spans 17 residues. For the CDR3, the DNA is TGTGCCAGCAGCTTACCTAGCGGGAGGGCGAACACCGGGGAGCTGTTTTTT. It encodes CASSLPSGRANTGELFF.

The chain recombines TRBV29-1 with TRBJ2-7, with TRBD2 identical over 8 bases. The trim removed 5 bases at V and 5 bases at J, leaving 11 bases unmatched. The CDR3 covers 14 residues. Germline CDR1 and CDR2: SQVTM and ANQGSEA. The CDR3 nucleotides are TGCAGCGTTCTCGGGGGGGCTCTCGGAGACGAGCAGTACTTC. Translating it yields CSVLGGALGDEQYF.

The chain joins TRBV18 to TRBJ1-1; 8 nucleotides agree with TRBD1. This CDR3 region has 18 residues. Trimming took 6 bases from V and 0 from J; bases not matched to a gene: 15. CDR1 is KGHSH, CDR2 LQKENI, per germline. The CDR3 loop reads CASSHLGQANKVNTEAFF. DNA of the CDR3: TGTGCCAGCTCCCACCTGGGACAGGCAAACAAGGTGAACACTGAAGCTTTCTTT.

The V and J genes are TRBV9 and TRBJ1-2; D is unresolved. V lost 0 bases and J 3 bases, leaving 6 bases between the germline ends. The CDR3 has 13 amino acids. Germline CDR1 reads SGDLS; CDR2 reads YYNGEE. Here the CDR3 DNA reads TGTGCCAGCAGCGTAGTAAATTACTATGGCTACACCTTC. The encoded protein is CASSVVNYYGYTF.

The chain links TRBV6-1 to TRBJ1-5; TRBD1 matches at 9 bases. This CDR3 is built from 20 residues. J was trimmed by 0 bases and V by 4 bases; bases with no gene match: 16. Germline CDR1 is MNHNS and CDR2 is SASEGT. The CDR3 DNA follows: TGTGCCAGCAGTGTAGTTTTATGGACAGGGGCCCAATATAGCAATCAGCCCCAGCATTTT. Protein: CASSVVLWTGAQYSNQPQHF.

V is TRBV4-2 and J is TRBJ2-1, with 7 nucleotides matching TRBD2. Germline V gene sequence: CDR1 LGHNA, CDR2 YNFKEQ. The ends lost 4 bases at V and 3 bases at J; junction bases unmatched: 9. The CDR3 has 16 residues. CDR3 DNA: TGTGCCAGCAGCCCCCTAGGAGCGGGGTACTACAATGAGCAGTTCTTC. As protein: CASSPLGAGYYNEQFF.

The chain links TRBV7-2 to TRBJ2-5, with D perhaps TRBD1 (5 bases). Germline loops: CDR1 SGHTA, CDR2 FQGNSA. V was cut by 7 bases and J by 1 base, with 10 bases left in between. The CDR3 is 13 residues long. Written as DNA, the CDR3 is TGTGCCAGCAACAGGCACGCCCAAGAGACCCAGTACTTC. Amino acid sequence: CASNRHAQETQYF.

This clone was seen once. This sequence joins TRBV30 and TRBJ2-7, with TRBD1 matching over 8 bases. Trimming at V came to 5 bases and at J to 4 bases, leaving 1 base not matched to a gene. Germline assignment: CDR1 GTSNPN and CDR2 SVGIG (reference sequence). The CDR3 length is 11 residues. This CDR3 reads CAWWTGYEQYF. The CDR3 coding sequence is TGTGCCTGGTGGACAGGGTACGAGCAGTACTTC.